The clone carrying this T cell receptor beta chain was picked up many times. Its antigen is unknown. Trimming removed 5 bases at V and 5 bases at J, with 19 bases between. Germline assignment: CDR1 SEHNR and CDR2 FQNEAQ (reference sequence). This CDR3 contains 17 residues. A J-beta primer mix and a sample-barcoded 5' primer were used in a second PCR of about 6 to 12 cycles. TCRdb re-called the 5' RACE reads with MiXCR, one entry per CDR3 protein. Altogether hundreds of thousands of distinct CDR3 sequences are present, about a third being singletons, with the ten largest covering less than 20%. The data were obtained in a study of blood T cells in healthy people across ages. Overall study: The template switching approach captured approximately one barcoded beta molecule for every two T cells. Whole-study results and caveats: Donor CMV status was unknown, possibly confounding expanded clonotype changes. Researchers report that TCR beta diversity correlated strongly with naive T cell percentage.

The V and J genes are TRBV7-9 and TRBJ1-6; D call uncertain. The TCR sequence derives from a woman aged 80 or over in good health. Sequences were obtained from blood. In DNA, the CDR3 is TGTGCCAGCAGCCGAAGCAATATCGGTACTCATAATTCACCCCTCCACTTT. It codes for CASSRSNIGTHNSPLHF.